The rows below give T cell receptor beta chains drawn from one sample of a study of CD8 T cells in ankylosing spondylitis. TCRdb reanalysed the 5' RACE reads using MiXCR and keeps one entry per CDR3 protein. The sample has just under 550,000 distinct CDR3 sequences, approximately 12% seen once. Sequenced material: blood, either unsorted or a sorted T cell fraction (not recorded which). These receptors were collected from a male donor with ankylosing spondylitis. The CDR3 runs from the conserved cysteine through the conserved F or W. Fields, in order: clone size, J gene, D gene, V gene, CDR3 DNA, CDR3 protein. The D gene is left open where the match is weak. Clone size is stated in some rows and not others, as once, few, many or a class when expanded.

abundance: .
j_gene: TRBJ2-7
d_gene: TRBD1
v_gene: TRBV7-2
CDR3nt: TGTGCCAGCAGCAGACAGGGGGTACACGAGCAGTACTTC
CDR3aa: CASSRQGVHEQYF

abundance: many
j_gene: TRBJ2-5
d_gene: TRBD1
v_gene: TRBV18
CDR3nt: TGTGCCAGCTCACGCAACAGGGGGGACCAAGAGACCCAGTACTTC
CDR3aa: CASSRNRGDQETQYF

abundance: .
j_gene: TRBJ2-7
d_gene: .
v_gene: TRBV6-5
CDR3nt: TGTGCCAGCAGTTCGGGGACGGAGCGTACCTACGAGCAGTACTTC
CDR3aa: CASSSGTERTYEQYF

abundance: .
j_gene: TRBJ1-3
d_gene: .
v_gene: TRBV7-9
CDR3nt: TGTGCCAGCAGCAAGTTAGGGGACGGAGTCTTTGGAAACACCATATATTTT
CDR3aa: CASSKLGDGVFGNTIYF

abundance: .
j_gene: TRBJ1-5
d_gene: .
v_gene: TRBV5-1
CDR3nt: TGCGCCAGCAGCTTGGACTCAGGGATCAATCAGCCCCAGCATTTT
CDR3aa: CASSLDSGINQPQHF

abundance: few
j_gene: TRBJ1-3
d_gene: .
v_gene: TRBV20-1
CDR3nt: TGCAGTGCTAATCTCGGTACAGGACTCCTCTCTGGAAACACCATATATTTT
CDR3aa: CSANLGTGLLSGNTIYF

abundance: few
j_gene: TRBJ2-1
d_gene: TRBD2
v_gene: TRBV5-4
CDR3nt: TGTGCCAGCAGCTTGGCGACTAGCGGGATTTCCTACAATGAGCAGTTCTTC
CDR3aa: CASSLATSGISYNEQFF

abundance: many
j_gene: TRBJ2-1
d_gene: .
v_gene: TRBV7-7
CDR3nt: TGTGCCAGCAGCCAGGACTCCTACAATGAGCAGTTCTTC
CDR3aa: CASSQDSYNEQFF

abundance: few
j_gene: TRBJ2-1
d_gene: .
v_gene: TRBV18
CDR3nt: TGTGCCAGCTCACCACGGCAGAGCTCCTACAATGAGCAGTTCTTC
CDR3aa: CASSPRQSSYNEQFF

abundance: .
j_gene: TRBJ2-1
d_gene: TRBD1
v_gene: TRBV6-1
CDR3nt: TGTGCCAGCAGTGTGTCAGGGGGCTGGGCCAATGAGCAGTTCTTC
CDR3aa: CASSVSGGWANEQFF

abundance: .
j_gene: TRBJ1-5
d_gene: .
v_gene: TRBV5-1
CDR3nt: TGCGCCAGCAGCGAGGGATCCATCAATCAGCCCCAGCATTTT
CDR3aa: CASSEGSINQPQHF

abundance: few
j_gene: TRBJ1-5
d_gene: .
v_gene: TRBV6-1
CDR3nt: TGTGCCAGCACCCCGGACATGGCGGATCAGCCCCAGCATTTT
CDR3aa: CASTPDMADQPQHF

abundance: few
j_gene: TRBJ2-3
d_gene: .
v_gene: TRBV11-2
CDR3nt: TGTGCCAGCAGCGCTCAGGGCGGGACTAGCACAGATACGCAGTATTTT
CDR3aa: CASSAQGGTSTDTQYF

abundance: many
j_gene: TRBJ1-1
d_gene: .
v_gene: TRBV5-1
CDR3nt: TGCGCCAGCAGCCCAAGGACAAGAATGAACACTGAAGCTTTCTTT
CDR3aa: CASSPRTRMNTEAFF